The entry that follows covers one T cell receptor delta chain sequence. The protein that TCRdb holds for this DNA derives from a much larger clone and differs from the translated DNA at residue 20, which likely indicates a read error; the protein shown here is translated from the DNA. CDR1 and CDR2 (germline): GEAIGNYY, EKD. The CDR3 totals 23 residues. The sample originates from a study of γδ T cells in repeated Plasmodium falciparum infection. Overall study: Each infection was followed by sampling at 21 days, plus baseline and some pre-infection draws.

Gammadelta T cells were flow-sorted from PBMC into Vgamma9/Vdelta2+ and Vdelta2-negative populations for bulk analysis. TCRdb re-processed the multiplex PCR reads using CATT. This sample yields about 48,000 delta-chain clones, of which about 1.6% are seen a single time; over 7.5% belongs to the top ten. This clonotype originated in a pool of human donors (malaria-infected and uninfected, not separated). Sequenced sample: gamma-delta T cells from blood. This chain connects TRDV2 to TRDJ3; 10 nucleotides align to TRDD3. As TCRdb names no J gene, one was assigned here on the basis of a DNA match to germline. CDR3 sequence: CACDNRAEKTGGSESWDTRRMFF. The CDR3 DNA reads TGTGCCTGTGACAACCGGGCCGAAAAGACTGGGGGATCCGAGTCCTGGGACACCCGACGGATGTTTTTC.